Listed below are T cell receptor beta chains from one sample, sequenced in a study of blood T cell repertoires in COVID-19. The method was immunoSEQ multiplex PCR; TCRdb's version includes in-frame clones alone and lacks a portion of them. Of 95,000 to 150,000 clones detected, roughly 84% appear once; the ten largest clones hold approximately 3.5%. Sequencing was carried out using PBMCs or T cells enriched from blood (not recorded which). The receptors here all came from a young woman who had recovered from COVID-19. The conserved cysteine and the conserved F or W are not part of the CDR3 here. Fields, in order: J gene, clone size, V gene, CDR3 protein. A clone size is listed for some rows: how often the clone was seen (once, few, many), or a class if it is expanded.

j_gene: TRBJ1-6
abundance: .
v_gene: TRBV6-5
CDR3aa: ASSYRQRVDSPLH

j_gene: TRBJ1-2
abundance: few
v_gene: TRBV6-5
CDR3aa: ASRADRAYGYT

j_gene: TRBJ2-1
abundance: .
v_gene: TRBV6-5
CDR3aa: ASSYPSGGGEQF

j_gene: TRBJ2-3
abundance: .
v_gene: TRBV29-1
CDR3aa: SVPPRLAGGTQY

j_gene: TRBJ2-7
abundance: .
v_gene: TRBV18
CDR3aa: ASSLPGRAYEQY

j_gene: TRBJ2-1
abundance: few
v_gene: TRBV6-2/TRBV6-3
CDR3aa: ASSKGQSYNEQF

j_gene: TRBJ1-1
abundance: once
v_gene: TRBV5-1
CDR3aa: ASSPGTGRAPEAF

j_gene: TRBJ2-5
abundance: .
v_gene: TRBV15
CDR3aa: ATSIDTQETQY

j_gene: TRBJ2-1
abundance: .
v_gene: TRBV14
CDR3aa: ASQRRLNNEQF

j_gene: TRBJ1-1
abundance: .
v_gene: TRBV30
CDR3aa: AWKGQGLNTEAF

j_gene: TRBJ2-6
abundance: .
v_gene: TRBV2
CDR3aa: ASRPQGARGANVLT

j_gene: TRBJ1-5
abundance: .
v_gene: TRBV2
CDR3aa: ASTPREGSGQPQH

j_gene: TRBJ2-7
abundance: .
v_gene: TRBV27
CDR3aa: ASSLFREQY

j_gene: TRBJ2-7
abundance: .
v_gene: TRBV7-3
CDR3aa: ASSLRGGRAYEQY

j_gene: TRBJ2-6
abundance: .
v_gene: TRBV4-2
CDR3aa: ASSQDHNSGANVLT

j_gene: TRBJ1-5
abundance: .
v_gene: TRBV4-1
CDR3aa: ASSQDARGRNQPQH

j_gene: TRBJ1-1
abundance: few
v_gene: TRBV19
CDR3aa: ASSLTANTEAF

j_gene: TRBJ2-2
abundance: .
v_gene: TRBV7-2
CDR3aa: ASSLRGGTGELF

j_gene: TRBJ2-7
abundance: .
v_gene: TRBV30
CDR3aa: AWRPNWSGGYEQY

j_gene: TRBJ2-2
abundance: .
v_gene: TRBV23-1
CDR3aa: ASPSGELF

j_gene: TRBJ2-6
abundance: once
v_gene: TRBV19
CDR3aa: ASISPGANVLT

j_gene: TRBJ1-2
abundance: few
v_gene: TRBV4-3
CDR3aa: ASSQELGVYGYT

j_gene: TRBJ2-1
abundance: .
v_gene: TRBV18
CDR3aa: ASSPRQGSYNEQF

j_gene: TRBJ2-5
abundance: few
v_gene: TRBV7-8
CDR3aa: ASSLVGGKETQY

j_gene: TRBJ1-2
abundance: .
v_gene: TRBV4-3
CDR3aa: ASSQIVRGLGGYT

j_gene: TRBJ1-1
abundance: .
v_gene: TRBV6-5
CDR3aa: ASTRRGADTEAF

j_gene: TRBJ2-4
abundance: .
v_gene: TRBV7-2
CDR3aa: ASSLAGRGKNIQY

j_gene: TRBJ2-3
abundance: .
v_gene: TRBV9
CDR3aa: ASSHTTGREGSRDTQY

j_gene: TRBJ2-3
abundance: .
v_gene: TRBV5-1
CDR3aa: ASSLAGSTDTQY

j_gene: TRBJ1-5
abundance: .
v_gene: TRBV30
CDR3aa: AWSTGGGYSNQPQH

j_gene: TRBJ2-1
abundance: few
v_gene: TRBV5-1
CDR3aa: ASSLIAGEGNEQF

j_gene: TRBJ1-5
abundance: .
v_gene: TRBV19
CDR3aa: ASNGRTGSNQPQH

j_gene: TRBJ2-2
abundance: .
v_gene: TRBV21-1
CDR3aa: ASSPKGLANTGELF

j_gene: TRBJ1-1
abundance: .
v_gene: TRBV15
CDR3aa: ATSGTGPTTEAF

j_gene: TRBJ2-2
abundance: .
v_gene: TRBV5-4
CDR3aa: ASSRLGQGGTGELF

j_gene: TRBJ2-7
abundance: .
v_gene: TRBV6-6
CDR3aa: ASKFGQGYEQY

j_gene: TRBJ2-3
abundance: .
v_gene: TRBV24-1
CDR3aa: ATSDSYRGTDTQY

j_gene: TRBJ2-7
abundance: .
v_gene: TRBV19
CDR3aa: ASSRQGGYEQY

j_gene: TRBJ2-1
abundance: .
v_gene: TRBV24-1
CDR3aa: ATSDTLSSGRGNEQF

j_gene: TRBJ1-2
abundance: .
v_gene: TRBV4-1
CDR3aa: ASSQDDRRVGYGYT

j_gene: TRBJ2-1
abundance: .
v_gene: TRBV3-1/TRBV3-2
CDR3aa: AVQKRGGSYNEQF

j_gene: TRBJ2-3
abundance: .
v_gene: TRBV11-2
CDR3aa: ASSTRPGLAGDGLTQY

j_gene: TRBJ2-5
abundance: .
v_gene: TRBV29-1
CDR3aa: SVTGTSGSSVPQETQY

j_gene: TRBJ2-7
abundance: .
v_gene: TRBV5-4
CDR3aa: ASSPDYSSREQY

j_gene: TRBJ2-5
abundance: few
v_gene: TRBV29-1
CDR3aa: SVLPGLAGVTETQY

j_gene: TRBJ2-7
abundance: .
v_gene: TRBV3-1/TRBV3-2
CDR3aa: ASSQETLGYEQY

j_gene: TRBJ1-2
abundance: .
v_gene: TRBV18
CDR3aa: ASSRDSQGYT

j_gene: TRBJ1-6
abundance: .
v_gene: TRBV11-3
CDR3aa: ASSLNSLRDSPLH

j_gene: TRBJ1-4
abundance: .
v_gene: TRBV29-1
CDR3aa: SVRERDEKLF

j_gene: TRBJ1-6
abundance: .
v_gene: TRBV12-2
CDR3aa: ASRFYRQGADSPLH

j_gene: TRBJ2-7
abundance: once
v_gene: TRBV2
CDR3aa: ASSDFGWIVAY

j_gene: TRBJ2-5
abundance: .
v_gene: TRBV6-7
CDR3aa: ASSRGTAPGETQY

j_gene: TRBJ2-1
abundance: .
v_gene: TRBV9
CDR3aa: ASSVGRTGINEQF

j_gene: TRBJ2-7
abundance: .
v_gene: TRBV18
CDR3aa: ASSAYRLRYEQY

j_gene: TRBJ1-1
abundance: .
v_gene: TRBV19
CDR3aa: ASSIYGRGGDTEAF

j_gene: TRBJ1-1
abundance: .
v_gene: TRBV29-1
CDR3aa: SVSSPRSGNTEAF

j_gene: TRBJ2-1
abundance: .
v_gene: TRBV20-1
CDR3aa: SASSLAGNEQF

j_gene: TRBJ1-4
abundance: .
v_gene: TRBV25-1
CDR3aa: ASSESGVTNEKLF

j_gene: TRBJ1-6
abundance: .
v_gene: TRBV25-1
CDR3aa: ASSEWGLYNSPLH

j_gene: TRBJ1-6
abundance: .
v_gene: TRBV4-2
CDR3aa: ASSQGQSLDTLH